This TCR beta chain came from a study of blood T cell repertoires in COVID-19. About the research overall: Samples representing acute and convalescent COVID-19 were sourced from the United States, Italy and Spain. From T cells, B-cell-depleted T cells, or PBMCs came the material, which was cDNA or gDNA.

Authors' data handling: For nucleated cells, counts were estimated from reference gene primer amplification. Using immunoSEQ multiplex PCR, the repertoire was profiled, and TCRdb retains in-frame clones only, with some absent. V and J calls and clone size come straight from that table; D and trimming were deduced from the DNA. The sample includes 200,000 to 250,000 clones, about nine tenths of them seen just once. The germline CDR1 and CDR2 sequences are DFQATT and SNEGSKA (reference sequence). This CDR3 has 11 amino acids. The germline V and J ends were trimmed by 4 bases and 3 bases, with 6 bases remaining between them.

The clonotype was recovered from a woman aged 45-65 years with acute or convalescent COVID-19. Specimen: peripheral blood. The chain recombines TRBV20-1 with TRBJ1-1; D unresolved. The CDR3 loop reads CSANSYTEAFF. CDR3 coding DNA: TGCAGTGCTAATAGTTACACTGAAGCTTTCTTT.